These T cell receptor beta chains were read from a single sample in a study of cytomegalovirus exposure and HLA in healthy donors. Sequencing was performed with immunoSEQ multiplex PCR; in TCRdb, only in-frame clones are kept and a portion is missing. The sample gives about 130,000 clones, around three fifths of which show up once; approximately 2.5% is in the top ten. Sequencing was done on a sample of PBMCs. These receptors originate from a woman aged 40 to 50 in good health and CMV-seronegative. Both conserved end residues are part of each CDR3. A D gene is named only where the DNA matches it firmly. Size values are once, few and many counts, or a class for expanded clones, and some rows have none.

J gene,clone size,D gene,V gene,CDR3 DNA,CDR3 protein
TRBJ1-3,few,NA,TRBV9,TGTGCCAGCTCCCTTCCCGGCGGGAGCACCATATATTTT,CASSLPGGSTIYF
TRBJ1-1,NA,NA,TRBV20-1,TGCAGTGCTAGGGGGGGCACTGAAGCTTTCTTT,CSARGGTEAFF
TRBJ1-6,NA,NA,TRBV7-9,TGTGCCAGCAGGTTCCCGAATTCACCCCTCCACTTT,CASRFPNSPLHF
TRBJ1-1,NA,NA,TRBV27,TGTGCCAGCAGTTTACAGGCAGCCATGAACACTGAAGCTTTCTTT,CASSLQAAMNTEAFF
TRBJ2-3,NA,NA,TRBV7-5,TGTGTCAGAGCGACAGGCACAGATACGCAGTATTTT,CVRATGTDTQYF
TRBJ2-6,once,TRBD1,TRBV29-1,TGCAGCGTTGAAGGGCTTCGGGACAGGGGCTCTGGGGCCAACGTCCTGACTTTC,CSVEGLRDRGSGANVLTF
TRBJ2-5,NA,NA,TRBV6-1,TGTGCCAGCAGTGAAGCTTCACTAGCTGAAGAGACCCAGTACTTC,CASSEASLAEETQYF
TRBJ2-7,NA,NA,TRBV4-2,TGTGCCAGCAGCCAGGGGACTTCCTACGAGCAGTACTTC,CASSQGTSYEQYF
TRBJ1-6,NA,TRBD1,TRBV4-3,TGCGCCAGCAGCCAACCAGGGAGGACAGGGGAATCACCCCTCCACTTT,CASSQPGRTGESPLHF
TRBJ1-1,once,TRBD1,TRBV11-2,TGTGCCAGCAGCCGAACAGGGGTGAACACTGAAGCTTTCTTT,CASSRTGVNTEAFF
TRBJ1-1,NA,NA,TRBV7-2,TGTGCCAGCAGCTTAGTAGTGAAGAAGAACACTGAAGCTTTCTTT,CASSLVVKKNTEAFF
TRBJ1-4,NA,NA,TRBV15,TGTGCCACCACCGAGGCAGGGGAGTCTGAAAAACTGTTTTTT,CATTEAGESEKLFF
TRBJ1-5,NA,NA,TRBV6-1,TGTGCCAGCAGCCATGGACACCTCAATCAGCCCCAGCATTTT,CASSHGHLNQPQHF
TRBJ1-5,NA,TRBD1,TRBV4-1,TGCGCCAGCAGCCAAGAACTGACAGGGGGACAGCCCCAGCATTTT,CASSQELTGGQPQHF
TRBJ2-3,NA,TRBD1,TRBV19,TGTGCCAGTAGTAGAGGGGGCTTTGGCACAGATACGCAGTATTTT,CASSRGGFGTDTQYF
TRBJ2-1,NA,TRBD2,TRBV7-9,TGTGCCAGCAGTTCCACCGGGACTAGCCCGATGAGGTCCTACAATGAGCAGTTCTTC,CASSSTGTSPMRSYNEQFF
TRBJ1-2,NA,NA,TRBV29-1,TGCAGCGCCCGAACAGCTAACTATGGCTACACCTTC,CSARTANYGYTF
TRBJ2-7,few,TRBD1,TRBV18,TGTGCCAGCCAACCAGGACAGGGTAACGAGCAGTACTTC,CASQPGQGNEQYF
TRBJ2-2,NA,NA,TRBV9,TGTGCCAGCAGCGTAATCACGAACACCGGGGAGCTGTTTTTT,CASSVITNTGELFF
TRBJ1-2,few,TRBD1,TRBV6-5,TGTGCCAGCAGTTCCTACGGACAGGCGAACTATGGCTACACCTTC,CASSSYGQANYGYTF
TRBJ1-1,NA,NA,TRBV5-6,TGTGCCAGCACCCGAAGGGGGAACACTGAAGCTTTCTTT,CASTRRGNTEAFF
TRBJ1-2,NA,TRBD1,TRBV7-3,TGTGCCAGCAGCCCCCACGGCCAGGGGGTGGGTGGCTACACCTTC,CASSPHGQGVGGYTF
TRBJ1-2,NA,TRBD1,TRBV19,TGTGCCAGTAGTACTTCCGGGACAGGGGCGGTGGGCTACACCTTC,CASSTSGTGAVGYTF
TRBJ2-5,NA,NA,TRBV7-6,TGTGCCAGCAGCCCACTAGGCCAGGGGGGAGAGACCCAGTACTTC,CASSPLGQGGETQYF
TRBJ2-1,NA,TRBD2,TRBV7-9,TGTGCCAGCAGCCCCCTCCGGAACGTGGGAGGGGAAGGGAATGAGCAGTTCTTC,CASSPLRNVGGEGNEQFF
TRBJ1-5,NA,NA,TRBV2,TGTGCCGGTAGTGGGCAGGGACTTAATCAGCCCCAGCATTTT,CAGSGQGLNQPQHF
TRBJ2-5,few,TRBD1,TRBV27,TGTGCCAGCAGTGCCCGGGACAGACTAATGACCCAGTACTTC,CASSARDRLMTQYF
TRBJ2-7,NA,NA,TRBV19,TGTGCCAGTAGTATAGGCCCCCCAACAGACTACGAGCAGTACTTC,CASSIGPPTDYEQYF
TRBJ2-2,NA,TRBD2,TRBV7-3,TGTGCCAGCAGCTTAACGCCGGGGGGTTTCGGGGAGCTGTTTTTT,CASSLTPGGFGELFF
TRBJ1-1,NA,TRBD1,TRBV6-5,TGTGCCAGCAGTACGAACAGGGGGAACACTGAAGCTTTCTTT,CASSTNRGNTEAFF
TRBJ1-5,NA,NA,TRBV5-6,TGTGCCAGCAGTTTGTATCGCAATCAGCCCCAGCATTTT,CASSLYRNQPQHF
TRBJ2-7,NA,NA,TRBV7-9,TGTGCCAGCAGCTCCTTTAGACAGGATTTCTACGAGCAGTACTTC,CASSSFRQDFYEQYF